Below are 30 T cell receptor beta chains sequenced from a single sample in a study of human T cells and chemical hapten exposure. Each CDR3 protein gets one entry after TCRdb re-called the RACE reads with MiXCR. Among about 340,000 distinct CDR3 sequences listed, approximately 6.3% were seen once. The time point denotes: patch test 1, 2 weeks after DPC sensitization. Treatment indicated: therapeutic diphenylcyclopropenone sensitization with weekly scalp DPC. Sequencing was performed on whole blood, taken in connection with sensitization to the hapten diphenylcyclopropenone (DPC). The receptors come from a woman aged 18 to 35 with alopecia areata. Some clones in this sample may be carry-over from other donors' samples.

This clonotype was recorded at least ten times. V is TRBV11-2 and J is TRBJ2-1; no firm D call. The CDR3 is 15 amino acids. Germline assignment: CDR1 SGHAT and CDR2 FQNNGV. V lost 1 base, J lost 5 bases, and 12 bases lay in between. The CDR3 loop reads CASSLGPRGDNEQFF. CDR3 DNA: TGTGCCAGCAGCTTAGGCCCCCGAGGAGACAATGAGCAGTTCTTC.

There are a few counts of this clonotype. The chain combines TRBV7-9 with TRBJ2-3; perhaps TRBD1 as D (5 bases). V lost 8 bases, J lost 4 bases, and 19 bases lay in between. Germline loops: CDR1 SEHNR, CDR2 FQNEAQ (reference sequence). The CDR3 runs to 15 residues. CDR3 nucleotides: TGTGCCAGCGCCCTTGATGGCAGGGTAGCAGATACGCAGTATTTT. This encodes CASALDGRVADTQYF.

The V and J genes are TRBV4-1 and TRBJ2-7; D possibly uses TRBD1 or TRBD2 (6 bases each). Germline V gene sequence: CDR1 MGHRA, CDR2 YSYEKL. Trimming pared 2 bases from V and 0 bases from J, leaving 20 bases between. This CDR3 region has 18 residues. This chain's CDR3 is CASSQRGDGGPSSYEQYF. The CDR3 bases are TGCGCCAGCAGCCAACGGGGAGACGGGGGCCCTAGCTCCTACGAGCAGTACTTC.

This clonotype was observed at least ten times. CDR3 amino acids: CASSQISGLAGGDTQYF. The CDR3 nucleotides are TGTGCCAGCAGCCAAATATCGGGACTAGCGGGGGGAGATACGCAGTATTTT. The chain carries TRBV7-2 and TRBJ2-3; 15 bases fit TRBD2. This CDR3 has 17 amino acids. Germline-derived CDR1 and CDR2 are SGHTA and FQGNSA. Unmatched junction bases numbered 8, after V lost 5 bases and J lost 5 bases.

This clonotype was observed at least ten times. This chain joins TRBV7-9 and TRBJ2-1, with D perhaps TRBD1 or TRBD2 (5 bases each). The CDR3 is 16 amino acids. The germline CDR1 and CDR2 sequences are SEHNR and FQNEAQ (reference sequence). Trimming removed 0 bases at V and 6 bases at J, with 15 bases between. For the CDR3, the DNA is TGTGCCAGCAGCTTAGCGCGTATGGGACCGGCCAATGAGCAGTTCTTC. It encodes CASSLARMGPANEQFF.

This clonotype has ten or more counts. The CDR3, as DNA: TGTGCCAGCAGTTACGGCTTGTGGGAGCAGTACTTC. Translation gives CASSYGLWEQYF. The chain employs TRBV6-2 or TRBV6-3 and TRBJ2-7, with no clear D. This CDR3 contains 12 residues. CDR1 and CDR2 (germline): MNHEY, SVGEGT. The ends were cut back, 2 bases at V and 7 bases at J, with 9 bases in the middle.

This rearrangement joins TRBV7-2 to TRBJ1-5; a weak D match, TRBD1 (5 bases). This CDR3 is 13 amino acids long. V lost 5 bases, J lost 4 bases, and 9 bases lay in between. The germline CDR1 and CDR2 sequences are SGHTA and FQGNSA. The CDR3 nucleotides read TGTGCCAGCAGCAATCGACAGAATCAGCCCCAGCATTTT. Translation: CASSNRQNQPQHF.

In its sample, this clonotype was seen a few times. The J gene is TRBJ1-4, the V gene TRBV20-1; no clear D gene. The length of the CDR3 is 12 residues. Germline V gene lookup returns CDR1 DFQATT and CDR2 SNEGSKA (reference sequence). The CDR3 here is CSADLANEKLFF. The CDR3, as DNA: TGCAGCGCCGACCTGGCTAATGAAAAACTGTTTTTT.

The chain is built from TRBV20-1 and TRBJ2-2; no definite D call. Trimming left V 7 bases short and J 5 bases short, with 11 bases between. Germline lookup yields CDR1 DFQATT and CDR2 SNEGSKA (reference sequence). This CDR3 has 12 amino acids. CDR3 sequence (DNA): TGCAGTGTCCGGGTGGGGACCGGGGAGCTGTTTTTT. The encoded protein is CSVRVGTGELFF.

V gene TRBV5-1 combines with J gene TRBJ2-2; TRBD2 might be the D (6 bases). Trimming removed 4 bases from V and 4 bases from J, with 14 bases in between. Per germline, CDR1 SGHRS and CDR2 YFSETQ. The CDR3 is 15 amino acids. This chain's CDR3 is CASSMTRKITGELFF. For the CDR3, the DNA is TGCGCCAGCAGCATGACTAGAAAAATCACCGGGGAGCTGTTTTTT.

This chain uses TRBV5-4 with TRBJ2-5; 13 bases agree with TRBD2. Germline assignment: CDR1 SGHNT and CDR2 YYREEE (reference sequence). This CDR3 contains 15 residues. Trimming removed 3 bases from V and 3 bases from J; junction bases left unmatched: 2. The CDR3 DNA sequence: TGTGCCAGCAGCTCGGGACTAGCGGGGAAAGAGACCCAGTACTTC. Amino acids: CASSSGLAGKETQYF.

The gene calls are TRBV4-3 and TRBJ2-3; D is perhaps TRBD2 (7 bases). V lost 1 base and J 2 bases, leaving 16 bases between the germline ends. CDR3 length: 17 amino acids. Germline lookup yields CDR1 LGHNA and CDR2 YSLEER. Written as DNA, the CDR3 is TGCGCCAGCAGCCAAGTCAGTGGGGGGGGCTACACAGATACGCAGTATTTT. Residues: CASSQVSGGGYTDTQYF.

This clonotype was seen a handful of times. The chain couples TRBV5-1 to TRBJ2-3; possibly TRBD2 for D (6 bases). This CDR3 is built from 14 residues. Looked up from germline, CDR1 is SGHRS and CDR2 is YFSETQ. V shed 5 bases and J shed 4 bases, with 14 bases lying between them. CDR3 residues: CASSPGTQSDTQYF. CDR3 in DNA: TGCGCCAGCAGTCCCGGGACTCAGTCAGATACGCAGTATTTT.

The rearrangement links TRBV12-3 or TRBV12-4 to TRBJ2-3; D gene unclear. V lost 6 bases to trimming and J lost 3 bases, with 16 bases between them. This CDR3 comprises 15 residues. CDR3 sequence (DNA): TGTGCCAGCAGCCCCAAGCGATGGTGGACAGATACGCAGTATTTT. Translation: CASSPKRWWTDTQYF.

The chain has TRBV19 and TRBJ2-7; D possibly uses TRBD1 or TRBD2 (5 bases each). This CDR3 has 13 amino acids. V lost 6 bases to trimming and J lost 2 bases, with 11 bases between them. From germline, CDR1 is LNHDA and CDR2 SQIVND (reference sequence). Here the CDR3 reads CASRGDGAYEQYF. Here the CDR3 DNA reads TGTGCCAGTAGGGGGGACGGCGCCTACGAGCAGTACTTC.

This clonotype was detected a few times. CDR3 protein: CASSVFSSGGAQETQYF. In nucleotides, the CDR3 is TGTGCCAGCAGCGTATTTAGCTCGGGTGGGGCCCAAGAGACCCAGTACTTC. V usage is TRBV9 and J usage is TRBJ2-5; D is perhaps TRBD1 (5 bases). V lost 1 base, J lost 1 base, and 17 bases lay in between. The CDR3 is 17 residues long. Germline-derived CDR1 and CDR2 are SGDLS and YYNGEE.

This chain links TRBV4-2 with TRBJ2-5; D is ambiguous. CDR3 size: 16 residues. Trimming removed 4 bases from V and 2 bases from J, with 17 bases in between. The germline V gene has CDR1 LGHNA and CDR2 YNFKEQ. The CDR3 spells CASSPGLGLLQETQYF. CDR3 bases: TGTGCCAGCAGCCCCGGGTTGGGTCTGCTTCAAGAGACCCAGTACTTC.

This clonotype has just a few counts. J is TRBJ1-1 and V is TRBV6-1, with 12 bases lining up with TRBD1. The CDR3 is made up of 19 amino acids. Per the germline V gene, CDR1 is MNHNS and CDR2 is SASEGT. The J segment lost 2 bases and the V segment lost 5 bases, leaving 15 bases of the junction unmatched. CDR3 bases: TGTGCCAGCAGTCTGGAATGGTGGGACAGGGGGCTTGTCAACACTGAAGCTTTCTTT. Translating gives CASSLEWWDRGLVNTEAFF.

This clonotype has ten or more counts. The CDR3 sequence: CASSLRAGGSTTGELFF. CDR3 nucleotides: TGCGCCAGCAGCCTCCGGGCCGGGGGATCTACGACCGGGGAGCTGTTTTTT. The chain has TRBV4-1 and TRBJ2-2; a weak D match, TRBD2 (6 bases). The CDR3 loop spans 17 amino acids. CDR1 is MGHRA and CDR2 is YSYEKL in the germline V gene. V was trimmed by 4 bases and J by 5 bases, leaving 20 bases between them.

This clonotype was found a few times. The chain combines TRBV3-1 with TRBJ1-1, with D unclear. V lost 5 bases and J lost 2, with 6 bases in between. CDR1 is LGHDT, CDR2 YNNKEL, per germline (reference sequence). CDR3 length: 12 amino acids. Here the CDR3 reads CASSGENTEAFF. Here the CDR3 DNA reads TGTGCCAGCAGCGGGGAAAACACTGAAGCTTTCTTT.

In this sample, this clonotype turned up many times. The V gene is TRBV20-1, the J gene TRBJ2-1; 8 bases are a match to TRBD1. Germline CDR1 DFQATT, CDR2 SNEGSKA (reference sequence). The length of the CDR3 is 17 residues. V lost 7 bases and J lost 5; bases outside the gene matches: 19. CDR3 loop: CSVRRDPGWTGNNEQFF. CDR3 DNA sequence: TGCAGTGTACGAAGAGATCCCGGTTGGACAGGGAACAATGAGCAGTTCTTC.

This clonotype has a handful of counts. The CDR3 protein is CASRLMGQGARDTQYF. CDR3 sequence (DNA): TGTGCCAGCAGGCTAATGGGACAGGGGGCTCGGGATACGCAGTATTTT. V is TRBV7-2 and J is TRBJ2-3; 12 nucleotides agree with TRBD1. The ends lost 6 bases at V and 6 bases at J; junction bases unmatched: 10. The germline gives CDR1 SGHTA, CDR2 FQGNSA. CDR3 length: 16 residues.

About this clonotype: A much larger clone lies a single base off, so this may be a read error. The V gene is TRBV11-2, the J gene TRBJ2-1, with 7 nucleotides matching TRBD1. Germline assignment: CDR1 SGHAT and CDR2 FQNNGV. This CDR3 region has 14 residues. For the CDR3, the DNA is TGTACCAGCAGCTTGGGACAGCCTTACAATGAGCAGTTCTTC. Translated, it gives CTSSLGQPYNEQFF.

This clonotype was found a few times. As DNA, the CDR3 is TGTGCCATCAGCTCAGACACGTTCTATGGAGGCTACACCTTC. It is translated as CAISSDTFYGGYTF. The chain combines TRBV10-3 with TRBJ1-2, with unresolved D. The CDR3 loop spans 14 amino acids. The V gene lost 6 bases and the J gene lost 8 bases, with 19 bases spanning the gap. Germline V gene lookup returns CDR1 ENHRY and CDR2 SYGVKD.

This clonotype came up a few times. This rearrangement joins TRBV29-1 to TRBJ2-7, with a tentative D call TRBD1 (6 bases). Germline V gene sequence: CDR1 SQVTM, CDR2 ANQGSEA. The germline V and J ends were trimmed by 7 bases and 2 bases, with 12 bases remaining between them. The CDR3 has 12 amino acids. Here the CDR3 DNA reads TGCAGCGCAGGGGACCCACCCTACGAGCAGTACTTC. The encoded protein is CSAGDPPYEQYF.

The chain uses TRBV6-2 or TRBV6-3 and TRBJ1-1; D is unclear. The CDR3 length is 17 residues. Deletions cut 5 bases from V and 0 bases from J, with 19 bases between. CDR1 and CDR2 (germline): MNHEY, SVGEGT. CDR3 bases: TGTGCCAGCAGTCCCCGACGCGGGCTCTCAATGAACACTGAAGCTTTCTTT. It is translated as CASSPRRGLSMNTEAFF.

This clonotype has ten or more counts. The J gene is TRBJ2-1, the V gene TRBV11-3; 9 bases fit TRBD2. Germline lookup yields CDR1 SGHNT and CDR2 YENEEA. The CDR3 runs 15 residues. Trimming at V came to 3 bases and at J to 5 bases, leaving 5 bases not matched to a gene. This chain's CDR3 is CASSFLAGTHNEQFF. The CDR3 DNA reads TGTGCCAGCAGCTTCCTAGCGGGGACACACAATGAGCAGTTCTTC. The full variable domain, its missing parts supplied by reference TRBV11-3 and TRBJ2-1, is EAGVVQSPRYKIIEKKQPVAFWCNPISGHNTLYWYLQNLGQGPELLIRYENEEAVDDSQLPKDRFSAERLKGVDSTLKIQPAELGDSAVYLCASSFLAGTHNEQFFGPGTRLTVL.

The CDR3 loop is CASSHGGGGYGGELFF. The DNA for the CDR3 is TGCGCCAGCAGCCATGGGGGCGGGGGATATGGCGGGGAGCTGTTTTTT. The chain joins TRBV4-1 to TRBJ2-2; D may be TRBD2 (7 bases). The length of the CDR3 is 16 residues. V lost 3 bases, J lost 7 bases, and 18 bases lay in between. The germline V gene encodes CDR1 MGHRA and CDR2 YSYEKL.

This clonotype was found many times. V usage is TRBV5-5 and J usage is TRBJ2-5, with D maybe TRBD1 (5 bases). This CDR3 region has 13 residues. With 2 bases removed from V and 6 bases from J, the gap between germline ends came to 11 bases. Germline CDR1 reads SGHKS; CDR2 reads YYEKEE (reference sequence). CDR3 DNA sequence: TGTGCCAGCAGCTTCAGGGCTGTACAGACCCAGTACTTC. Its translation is CASSFRAVQTQYF.

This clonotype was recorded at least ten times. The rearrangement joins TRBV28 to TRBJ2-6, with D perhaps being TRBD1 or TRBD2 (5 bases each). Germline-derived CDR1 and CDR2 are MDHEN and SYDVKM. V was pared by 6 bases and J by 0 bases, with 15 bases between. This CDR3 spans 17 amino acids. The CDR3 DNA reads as TGTGCCAGCAGCGGGGAAACGACAGCCTCTGGGGCCAACGTCCTGACTTTC. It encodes CASSGETTASGANVLTF.